One and the same sample provided the 4 T cell receptor beta chains below, sequenced in a study of identical twins. Using its own MiXCR run on the 5' RACE reads, TCRdb lists one record per CDR3 protein. The sample lists around 100,000 distinct CDR3 sequences; around 5.5% were seen once. Sequences were obtained from memory T cells sorted from blood. These receptor sequences come from a woman aged 45-59 years in good health.

The gene calls are TRBV20-1 and TRBJ2-3; TRBD2 aligns across 9 bases. CDR3 length: 15 amino acids. Germline CDR1 DFQATT, CDR2 SNEGSKA (reference sequence). V trimming: 7 bases; J trimming: 0 bases; junction bases outside the gene matches: 8. The CDR3 region has the DNA TGCAGTGTAGCGGCTAGCGGGACTAGCACAGATACGCAGTATTTT. It translates to CSVAASGTSTDTQYF.

The CDR3 loop is CASSFGDRETQYF. As DNA, the CDR3 is TGTGCCAGCAGCTTCGGGGACAGAGAGACCCAGTACTTC. This chain links TRBV7-3 with TRBJ2-5, with 7 bases fitting TRBD1. This CDR3 is 13 amino acids long. Germline V lookup: CDR1 SGHTA, CDR2 FQGTGA. V trimming: 3 bases; J trimming: 4 bases; junction bases outside the gene matches: 2.

This clonotype was detected ten times or more. The chain has TRBV7-2 and TRBJ1-4; D gene ambiguous. The CDR3 sequence is 15 residues long. Per germline, CDR1 SGHTA and CDR2 FQGNSA. V was pared by 5 bases and J by 3 bases, with 13 bases between. This CDR3 is CASSRISNSNEKLFF. As DNA, the CDR3 is TGTGCCAGCAGCCGCATATCTAACTCTAATGAAAAACTGTTTTTT.

This clonotype came up many times. The chain links TRBV6-6 to TRBJ2-1; 7 bases match TRBD1. The CDR3 has 18 residues. CDR1 MNHNY and CDR2 SVGAGI come from the germline V gene (reference sequence). After removal of 1 base from V and 4 bases from J, the junction contained 13 bases not matched to a gene. The CDR3: CASSYLALTGALYNEQFF. The CDR3 DNA follows: TGTGCCAGCAGTTACTTAGCTCTAACAGGGGCCCTTTACAATGAGCAGTTCTTC.